The source of this TCR beta chain is a study of blood T cell repertoires in COVID-19. Background on the study: The United States, Italy and Spain were the sources of the acute and convalescent COVID-19 samples. The analysed material was cDNA or gDNA that came from T cells, B-cell-depleted T cells, or PBMCs.

Per the authors' pipeline: By means of reference gene primer amplification, nucleated cell counts were estimated. Profiled with immunoSEQ multiplex PCR; TCRdb holds only in-frame clones, not every one. Clone size and V and J calls were adopted from that table, with D and trimming inferred from the DNA. This table has approximately 170,000 clones, 80% to 90% appearing once. Germline values: CDR1 LNHDA, CDR2 SQIVND (reference sequence). The CDR3 sequence is 14 residues long. Between the trimmed V and J ends, which lost 6 bases and 2 bases, there was a span of 14 bases. The chain recombines TRBV19 with TRBJ2-7; possibly TRBD2 for D (5 bases). This sequence was found in a woman of 80 years or more with acute or convalescent COVID-19. The sequenced sample was peripheral blood. DNA for the CDR3: TGTGCCAGTAGACCCAGGACTGGCACCTACGAGCAGTACTTC. Translated: CASRPRTGTYEQYF.